This T cell receptor beta chain was captured by sequencing in a study of CD4 T cells in relation to SARS-CoV-2 and coronaviruses. Background on the study: TCR beta CDR3s were sequenced after roughly 10-day antigen culture of PBMCs. Findings of the study overall: This crossreactivity analysis covered spike protein alone, no other viral proteins. SARS-CoV-2-driven expansion was significantly weaker in crossreactive than monoreactive clones. In around 67% of donors, memory CD4+ clonotypes crossrecognized SARS-CoV-2 and at least one common cold coronavirus spike.

Trimming removed 7 bases from V and 2 bases from J; junction bases left unmatched: 4. This CDR3 is 14 amino acids long. In germline, CDR1 is MDHEN, CDR2 SYDVKM. Measured with immunoSEQ multiplex PCR; TCRdb has only the in-frame clones, and not every one. The profile shows roughly 16,000 clones, around three quarters of them singletons. In the case of this clone: What it recognizes is unknown.

The unexposed donors gave CD4+ T cells in about 2010-2019, prior to COVID-19. CD4+ T cells were isolated from the cells after more than nine days of culture. The receptor was isolated from a human donor in good health. The sample was CD4+ T cells from PBMCs, cultured in vitro. This chain connects TRBV28 to TRBJ1-3; TRBD1 matches 8 bases. In DNA, the CDR3 is TGTGCCAGCACCCCGGGACAGGCTGGAAACACCATATATTTT. This sequence encodes CASTPGQAGNTIYF.